Each of the 25 T cell receptor beta chains below was sequenced from the same sample in a study of T cell repertoires in cytomegalovirus infection. MiXCR, run by TCRdb on the reads, gives a single entry per CDR3 protein. Of some 680,000 distinct CDR3 sequences in the sample, about 40% were seen once. Input material: PBMCs. The receptor set was obtained from a human donor in good health (CMV status not recorded). Some clones in this sample may be carry-over from other donors' samples.

This clonotype has more than one count but fewer than ten. The genes are TRBV7-2 and TRBJ2-3, with TRBD2 identical over 10 bases. This CDR3 is built from 17 residues. Germline V gene sequence: CDR1 SGHTA, CDR2 FQGNSA. J lost 0 bases, V lost 1 base, and 4 bases had no gene match. The CDR3 sequence is CASSLVSGGASTDTQYF. The CDR3 coding sequence is TGTGCCAGCAGCTTAGTAAGCGGGGGGGCTAGCACAGATACGCAGTATTTT.

The sample holds a few counts of this clonotype. The rearrangement joins TRBV12-3 or TRBV12-4 to TRBJ2-2, with 7 bases that match TRBD1. CDR3 length: 17 amino acids. V shed 5 bases and J 2 bases; nucleotides not matched to a gene: 11. The CDR3 region has the DNA TGTGCCAGCAGTCCCGGGACAGACTACCTTAACACCGGGGAGCTGTTTTTT. Translation gives CASSPGTDYLNTGELFF.

This clonotype was seen ten or more times. A junction end diverges from the germline sequence, so it may reflect a read error. V and J are TRBV27 and TRBJ2-1; D remains ambiguous. Germline V gene lookup returns CDR1 MNHEY and CDR2 SMNVEV (reference sequence). The CDR3 length is 12 residues. CDR3 amino acids: CASSSRPNSQIF. In DNA form, the CDR3 reads TGTGCCAGCAGTAGCCGGCCCAATTCTCAAATCTTC.

This clonotype came up once. The chain combines TRBV10-2 with TRBJ1-5; D gene ambiguous. The CDR3 spans 10 residues. The germline CDR1 and CDR2 sequences are WSHSY and SAAADI. The V and J ends lost 11 bases and 8 bases respectively, with 10 bases between them. CDR3 nucleotide sequence: TGCGCCTCAGGTTGGGAGCCCCAGCATTTT. It encodes CASGWEPQHF.

The genes are TRBV6-5 and TRBJ1-2, with a possible D match to TRBD1 (6 bases). The CDR3 spans 16 residues. Germline V CDR1 and CDR2: MNHEY, SVGAGI. The V and J ends lost 1 base and 2 bases respectively, with 14 bases between them. The CDR3 sequence: CASSYFRGGGNYGYTF. CDR3 DNA sequence: TGTGCCAGCAGTTACTTCCGAGGGGGAGGCAACTATGGCTACACCTTC.

This clonotype was detected only a few times. This rearrangement joins TRBV20-1 to TRBJ2-5; 7 bases fit TRBD2. Germline-derived CDR1 and CDR2 are DFQATT and SNEGSKA (reference sequence). Losses at the gene ends were 0 bases for V and 1 base for J; bases not matched to a gene: 5. The CDR3 is made up of 15 amino acids. CDR3 coding DNA: TGCAGTGCTAGAGAGAGGGGAGGGTTCCAAGAGACCCAGTACTTC. As protein: CSARERGGFQETQYF.

This clonotype was observed a single time. This may be a read error, as it is one base from a much larger clone. The chain uses TRBV7-2 and TRBJ2-3; D perhaps matches TRBD2 (6 bases). The germline gives CDR1 SGHTA, CDR2 FQGNSA. The CDR3 consists of 14 residues. The CDR3 protein is CASSRDWSTDTQFF. For the CDR3, the DNA is TGTGCCAGCAGCCGGGACTGGAGCACAGATACGCAGTTTTTT.

The V and J genes are TRBV11-3 and TRBJ2-2; tentative D call: TRBD1 (6 bases). Germline values: CDR1 SGHNT, CDR2 YENEEA. The CDR3 consists of 19 residues. Trimming shortened V by 5 bases and J by 3 bases, and 25 bases separated the two germline ends. This CDR3 is CASSLSWGRSGAHTGELFF. The CDR3 region has the DNA TGTGCCAGCAGCCTTTCTTGGGGGCGATCGGGCGCTCACACCGGGGAGCTGTTTTTT.

A few counts support this clonotype. V usage is TRBV7-2 and J usage is TRBJ2-2, with TRBD1 identical over 12 bases. CDR3 length: 16 amino acids. Germline lookup yields CDR1 SGHTA and CDR2 FQGNSA. With 5 bases clipped from V and 5 bases from J, the junction kept 6 bases outside the gene matches. Here the CDR3 DNA reads TGTGCCAGCAGCCCAAAGGGACAGGGGGCGACCGGGGAGCTGTTTTTT. Protein product: CASSPKGQGATGELFF.

This clonotype occurred a few times. V and J are TRBV28 and TRBJ1-5, with D unclear. The CDR3 sequence is 17 residues long. Germline V gene data show CDR1 as MDHEN and CDR2 as SYDVKM. V was shortened by 1 base and J by 0 bases, with 13 bases between the two germline ends. CDR3 amino acids: CASSLSLGRFSNQPQHF. Written as DNA, the CDR3 is TGTGCCAGCAGTTTATCGTTGGGTAGATTTAGCAATCAGCCCCAGCATTTT.

This clonotype was detected many times. The V and J genes are TRBV6-5 and TRBJ2-7; D tentatively fits TRBD1 or TRBD2 (5 bases each). Germline CDR1 MNHEY, CDR2 SVGAGI. CDR3 length: 14 amino acids. Trimming shortened V by 4 bases and J by 2 bases, and 12 bases separated the two germline ends. CDR3 in amino acids: CASSLLGRAYEQYF. DNA for the CDR3: TGTGCCAGCAGTTTGTTGGGACGGGCCTACGAGCAGTACTTC.

J is TRBJ1-2 and V is TRBV29-1; D uncertain. CDR1 SQVTM and CDR2 ANQGSEA come from the germline V gene. The V end was cut by 7 bases, the J end by 1 base, with 13 bases between. This CDR3 contains 13 residues. This CDR3 is CSARTDGNYGYTF. The DNA for the CDR3 is TGCAGCGCCCGAACGGACGGTAACTATGGCTACACCTTC.

On this clonotype: This may arise from a read error, as a much more abundant clone is one base away. V gene TRBV7-2 combines with J gene TRBJ2-7; possible D gene TRBD1, 6 bases. CDR3 length equals 16 residues. In germline, CDR1 is SGHTA, CDR2 FQGNSA. The CDR3: CASSLSQGISSYELYF. In DNA, the CDR3 is TGTGCCAGCAGTCTGTCACAGGGTATTTCTTCCTACGAGCTGTACTTC.

In regard to this clonotype: Compared with germline, one end of the junction differs, possibly owing to a read error. The chain employs TRBV6-2 or TRBV6-3 and TRBJ2-5; unclear D gene. The CDR3 is 15 residues long. The germline gives CDR1 MNHEY, CDR2 SVGEGT. The CDR3 sequence is CASSTHGFSQESQYF. In nucleotides, the CDR3 is TGTGCCAGCAGTACCCATGGATTCAGCCAAGAGTCCCAGTACTTC.

The gene calls are TRBV30 and TRBJ1-1, with D possibly matching TRBD1 (5 bases). Germline values: CDR1 GTSNPN, CDR2 SVGIG (reference sequence). V gave up 5 bases and J gave up 0 bases, with 19 bases separating them. This CDR3 is 16 amino acids long. The CDR3 nucleotides are TGTGCCTGGGACGCGGGGCCCAAGTGGGTGAACACTGAAGCTTTCTTT. It specifies CAWDAGPKWVNTEAFF.

Concerning this clonotype itself: It is likely a read error, because the conserved phenylalanine at the end of the CDR3 is missing. The CDR3 DNA reads as TGCGCCAGCAGCTCCCAGACAGGGGAGGTCGAGCAGTACTCC. Translation: CASSSQTGEVEQYS. The chain joins TRBV5-1 to TRBJ2-7; 8 nucleotides match TRBD1. The CDR3 is 14 amino acids. Germline lookup yields CDR1 SGHRS and CDR2 YFSETQ. V lost 3 bases to trimming and J lost 6 bases; unmatched junction nucleotides: 8.

The chain is built from TRBV10-3 and TRBJ2-7; D unclear. The CDR3 totals 11 residues. CDR1 is ENHRY, CDR2 SYGVKD, per germline. The germline V and J ends were trimmed by 5 bases and 0 bases, with 2 bases remaining between them. CDR3 in DNA: TGTGCCATCAGTTCCTCCTACGAGCAGTACTTC. Translated, it gives CAISSSYEQYF.

The CDR3 nucleotides read TGTGCCACCAAACGGGGGGATTTGCTAGCGGGAGATAATGAGCAGTTCTTC. Its protein is CATKRGDLLAGDNEQFF. This chain links TRBV6-4 with TRBJ2-1, with 10 bases that match TRBD2. After removal of 10 bases from V and 7 bases from J, the junction contained 19 bases not matched to a gene. Germline CDR1 MRHNA, CDR2 SNTAGT. CDR3 length equals 17 residues.

The chain carries TRBV27 and TRBJ2-4, with D perhaps TRBD1 (6 bases). The V end lost 2 bases, the J end lost 2 bases, and 13 bases lay between the germline ends. CDR3 length equals 16 residues. CDR1 MNHEY and CDR2 SMNVEV come from the germline V gene (reference sequence). In DNA form, the CDR3 reads TGTGCCAGCAGTTTACAACCGGGACACCCCAAAAACATTCAGTACTTC. Amino acid sequence: CASSLQPGHPKNIQYF.

There are a few counts of this clonotype. The genes are TRBV5-5 and TRBJ2-2, with TRBD1 as a possible D gene (5 bases). CDR1 and CDR2 (germline): SGHKS, YYEKEE (reference sequence). Deletions cut 4 bases from V and 0 bases from J, with 10 bases between. The CDR3 totals 15 residues. CDR3 sequence: CASSMTVTNTGELFF. The CDR3 DNA follows: TGTGCCAGCAGCATGACAGTTACGAACACCGGGGAGCTGTTTTTT.

This sequence joins TRBV28 and TRBJ1-5; a possible D gene is TRBD1 (5 bases). The CDR3 is 15 amino acids. Between the trimmed V and J ends, which lost 4 bases and 6 bases, there was a span of 16 bases. Per the germline V gene, CDR1 is MDHEN and CDR2 is SYDVKM. The CDR3 loop is CASSSPGGLAQPQHF. CDR3 DNA: TGTGCCAGCAGTTCCCCGGGGGGGTTGGCTCAGCCCCAGCATTTT.

Ten or more counts support this clonotype. The V and J genes are TRBV28 and TRBJ2-1; D is unresolved. This CDR3 comprises 14 residues. Germline values: CDR1 MDHEN, CDR2 SYDVKM. V lost 3 bases, J lost 8 bases, and 14 bases lay in between. CDR3 nucleotide sequence: TGTGCCAGCAGTTTGGCTCGGGTGATTGATGAGCAGTTCTTC. Protein: CASSLARVIDEQFF.

This clonotype has a count of ten or more. The V call is TRBV7-8, the J call TRBJ1-1; perhaps TRBD1 as D (6 bases). V was pared by 5 bases and J by 3 bases, with 16 bases between. Looked up from germline, CDR1 is SGHVS and CDR2 is FQNEAQ. The CDR3 is made up of 15 amino acids. DNA for the CDR3: TGTGCCAGCAGCCCGAACAGGGTATGGGACACTGAAGCTTTCTTT. Protein: CASSPNRVWDTEAFF.

The chain uses TRBV19 and TRBJ2-7; TRBD1 matches 9 bases. V was clipped by 10 bases and J by 5 bases; unmatched bases: 12. The CDR3 has 14 amino acids. Germline V CDR1 and CDR2: LNHDA, SQIVND (reference sequence). This CDR3 reads CAIGYRDRVDEQYF. CDR3 DNA: TGTGCCATTGGATACCGGGACAGGGTGGACGAGCAGTACTTC.

The chain combines TRBV7-9 with TRBJ2-7; D possibly uses TRBD1 or TRBD2 (6 bases each). The V gene lost 5 bases and the J gene lost 2 bases, with 13 bases spanning the gap. From germline, CDR1 is SEHNR and CDR2 FQNEAQ (reference sequence). This CDR3 spans 14 amino acids. CDR3 protein: CASSPRDKAYEQYF. Written as DNA, the CDR3 is TGTGCCAGCAGCCCGCGGGACAAAGCCTACGAGCAGTACTTC.